The table lists the clone carrying this TCR beta chain with many counts. The data are from a study of T cell repertoires in cytomegalovirus infection. MiXCR, run by TCRdb on the reads, gives a single entry per CDR3 protein. This sample has about 140,000 distinct CDR3 sequences; under 8.5% occur once, and the top ten carry under 20%. Trimming stripped 2 bases from V and 9 bases from J, with 12 bases between. Germline V gives CDR1 SGHRS, CDR2 YFSETQ. This CDR3 has 13 residues. This sequence originates from a human donor in good health (CMV status not recorded). Some clones in this sample may be carry-over from other donors' samples. The J gene is TRBJ2-1, the V gene TRBV5-1; D is unclear. Sample: PBMCs. The CDR3 nucleotides read TGCGCCAGCAGCTTTCAAATGGAAAGTGAGCAGTTCTTC. Translated: CASSFQMESEQFF.